The clone carrying this TCR beta chain was seen a handful of times. The data are from a study of blood T cell repertoires in COVID-19. How the authors handled the data: Estimation of nucleated cell counts relied on the amplification of reference gene primers. Some clones are missing from TCRdb's copy, which holds only in-frame ones; the method was immunoSEQ multiplex PCR. For V, J and clone size, that table is used; D and trimming come from the DNA. The table shows about 80,000 clones, with under 90% occurring only once. The CDR3 runs to 16 residues. CDR1 is KGHSH, CDR2 LQKENI, per germline. V dropped 1 base and J dropped 0 bases, with 10 bases sitting between them.

The sequenced sample was peripheral blood. The source is a woman between 35 and 50 years old with active or convalescent COVID-19. The V call is TRBV18, the J call TRBJ1-3, with no clear D. The CDR3 protein is CASSPRAQISGNTIYF. The DNA for the CDR3 is TGTGCCAGCTCACCACGGGCACAGATCTCTGGAAACACCATATATTTT. The full variable domain, with the rest looked up from reference TRBV18 and TRBJ1-3, is NAGVMQNPRHLVRRRGQEARLRCSPMKGHSHVYWYRQLPEEGLKFMVYLQKENIIDESGMPKERFSAEFPKEGPSILRIQQVVRGDSAAYFCASSPRAQISGNTIYFGEGSWLTVV.